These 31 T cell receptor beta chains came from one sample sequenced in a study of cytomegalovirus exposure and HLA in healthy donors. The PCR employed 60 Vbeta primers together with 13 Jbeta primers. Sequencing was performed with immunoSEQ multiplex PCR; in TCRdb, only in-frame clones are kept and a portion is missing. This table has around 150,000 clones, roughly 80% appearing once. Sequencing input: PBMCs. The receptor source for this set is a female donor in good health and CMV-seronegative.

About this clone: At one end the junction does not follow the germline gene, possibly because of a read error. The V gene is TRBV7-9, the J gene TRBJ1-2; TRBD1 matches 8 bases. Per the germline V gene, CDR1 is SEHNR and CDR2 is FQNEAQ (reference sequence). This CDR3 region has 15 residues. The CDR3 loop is CASSWQGALDYRYTF. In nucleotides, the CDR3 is TGTGCCAGCAGCTGGCAGGGGGCGCTTGACTATCGCTACACCTTC.

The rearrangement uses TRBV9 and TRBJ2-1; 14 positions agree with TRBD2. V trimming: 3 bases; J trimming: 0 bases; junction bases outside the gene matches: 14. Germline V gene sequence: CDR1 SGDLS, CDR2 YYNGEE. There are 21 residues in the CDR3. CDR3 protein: CASSAPLTSGRAYVSYNEQFF. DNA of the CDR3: TGTGCCAGCAGCGCACCCTTGACTAGCGGGAGGGCCTACGTCTCCTACAATGAGCAGTTCTTC.

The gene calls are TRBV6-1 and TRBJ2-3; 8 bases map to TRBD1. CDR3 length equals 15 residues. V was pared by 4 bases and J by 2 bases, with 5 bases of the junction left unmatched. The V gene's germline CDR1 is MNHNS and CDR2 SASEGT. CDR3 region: CASSATGGTTDTQYF. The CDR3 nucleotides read TGTGCCAGCAGTGCTACAGGGGGAACCACAGATACGCAGTATTTT.

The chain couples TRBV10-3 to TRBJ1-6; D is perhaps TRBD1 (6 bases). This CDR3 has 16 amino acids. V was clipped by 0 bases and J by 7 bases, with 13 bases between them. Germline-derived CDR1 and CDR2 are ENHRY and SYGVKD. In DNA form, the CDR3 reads TGTGCCATCAGTGAGTCACAGGGTTTAGGGAATTCACCCCTCCACTTT. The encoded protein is CAISESQGLGNSPLHF.

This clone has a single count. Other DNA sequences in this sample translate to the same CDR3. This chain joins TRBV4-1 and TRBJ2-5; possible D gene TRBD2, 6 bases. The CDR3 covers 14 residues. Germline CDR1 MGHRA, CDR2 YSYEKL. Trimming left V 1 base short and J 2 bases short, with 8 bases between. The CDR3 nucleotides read TGCGCCAGCAGCCAAGGAGGACTACAAGAGACCCAGTACTTC. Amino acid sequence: CASSQGGLQETQYF.

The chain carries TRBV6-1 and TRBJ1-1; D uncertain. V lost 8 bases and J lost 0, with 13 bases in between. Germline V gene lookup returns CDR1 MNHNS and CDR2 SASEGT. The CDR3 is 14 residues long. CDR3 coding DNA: TGTGCCAGCGGGAGGGTAGGTGTGAACACTGAAGCTTTCTTT. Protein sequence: CASGRVGVNTEAFF.

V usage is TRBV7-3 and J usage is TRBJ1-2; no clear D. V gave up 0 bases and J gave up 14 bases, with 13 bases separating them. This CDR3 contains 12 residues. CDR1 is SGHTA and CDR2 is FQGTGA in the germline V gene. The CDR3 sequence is CASSLTKWLRTF. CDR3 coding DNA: TGTGCCAGCAGCTTAACGAAGTGGCTGAGGACCTTC.

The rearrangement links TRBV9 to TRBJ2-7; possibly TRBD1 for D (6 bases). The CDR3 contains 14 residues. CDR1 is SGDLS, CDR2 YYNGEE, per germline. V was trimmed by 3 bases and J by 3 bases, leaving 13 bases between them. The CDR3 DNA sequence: TGTGCCAGCAGCGCCCGGGACACTAACTACGAGCAGTACTTC. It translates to CASSARDTNYEQYF.

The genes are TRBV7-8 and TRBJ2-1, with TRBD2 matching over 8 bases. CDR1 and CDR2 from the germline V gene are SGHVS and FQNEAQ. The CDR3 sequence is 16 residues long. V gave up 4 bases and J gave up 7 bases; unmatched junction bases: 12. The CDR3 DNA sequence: TGTGCCAGCAGCTCCGGACTAGCCGGGGGTGAAAATGAGCAGTTCTTC. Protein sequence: CASSSGLAGGENEQFF.

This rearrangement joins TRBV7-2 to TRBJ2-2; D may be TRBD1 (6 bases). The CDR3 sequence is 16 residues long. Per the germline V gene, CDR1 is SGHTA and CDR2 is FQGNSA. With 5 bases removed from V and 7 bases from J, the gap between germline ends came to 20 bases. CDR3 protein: CASSRMARGYGGELFF. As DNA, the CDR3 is TGTGCCAGCAGCAGAATGGCCAGGGGCTACGGCGGGGAGCTGTTTTTT.

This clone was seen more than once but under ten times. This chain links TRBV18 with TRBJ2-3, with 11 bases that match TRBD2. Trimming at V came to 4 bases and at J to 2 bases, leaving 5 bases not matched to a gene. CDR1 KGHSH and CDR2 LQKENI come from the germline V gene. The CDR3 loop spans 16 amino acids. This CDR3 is CASSRGTSGLTDTQYF. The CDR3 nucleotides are TGTGCCAGCTCACGGGGGACTAGCGGACTCACAGATACGCAGTATTTT. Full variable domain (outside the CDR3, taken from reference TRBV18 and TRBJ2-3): NAGVMQNPRHLVRRRGQEARLRCSPMKGHSHVYWYRQLPEEGLKFMVYLQKENIIDESGMPKERFSAEFPKEGPSILRIQQVVRGDSAAYFCASSRGTSGLTDTQYFGPGTRLTVL.

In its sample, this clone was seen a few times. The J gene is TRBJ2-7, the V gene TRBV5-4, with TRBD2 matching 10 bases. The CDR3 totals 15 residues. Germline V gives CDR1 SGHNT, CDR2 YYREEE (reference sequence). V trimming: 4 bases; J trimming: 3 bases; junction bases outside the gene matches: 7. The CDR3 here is CASSPWTSGDYEQYF. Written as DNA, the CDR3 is TGTGCCAGCAGCCCTTGGACTAGCGGAGACTACGAGCAGTACTTC.

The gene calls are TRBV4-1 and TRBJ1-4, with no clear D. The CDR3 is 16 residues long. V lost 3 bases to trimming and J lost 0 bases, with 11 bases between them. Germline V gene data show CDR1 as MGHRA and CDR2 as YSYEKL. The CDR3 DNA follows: TGCGCCAGCAGCCATACAACCTTCGCAACTAATGAAAAACTGTTTTTT. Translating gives CASSHTTFATNEKLFF.

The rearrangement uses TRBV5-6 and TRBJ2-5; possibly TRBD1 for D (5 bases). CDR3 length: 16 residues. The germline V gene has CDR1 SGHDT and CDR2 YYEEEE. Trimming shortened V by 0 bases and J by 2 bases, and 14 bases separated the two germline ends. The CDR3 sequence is CASSLAGIYLQETQYF. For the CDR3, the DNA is TGTGCCAGCAGCTTGGCAGGGATATATCTTCAAGAGACCCAGTACTTC.

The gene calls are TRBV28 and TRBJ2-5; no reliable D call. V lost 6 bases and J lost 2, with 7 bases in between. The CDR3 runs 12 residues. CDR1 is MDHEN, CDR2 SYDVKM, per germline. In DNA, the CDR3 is TGTGCCAGCAGGGCCCGACAAGAGACCCAGTACTTC. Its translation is CASRARQETQYF.

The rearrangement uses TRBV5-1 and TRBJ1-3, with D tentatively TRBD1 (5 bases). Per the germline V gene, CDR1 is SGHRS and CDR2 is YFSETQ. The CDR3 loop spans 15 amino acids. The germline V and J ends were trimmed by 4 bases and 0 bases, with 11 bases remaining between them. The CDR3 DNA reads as TGCGCCAGCAGCCGGGACTACAGCTCTGGAAACACCATATATTTT. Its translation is CASSRDYSSGNTIYF.

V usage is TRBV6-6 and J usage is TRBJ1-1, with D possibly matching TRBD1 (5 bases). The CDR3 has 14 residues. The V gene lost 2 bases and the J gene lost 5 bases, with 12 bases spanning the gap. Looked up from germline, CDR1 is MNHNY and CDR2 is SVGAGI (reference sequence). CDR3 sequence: CASSYRGKDTEAFF. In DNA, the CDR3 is TGTGCCAGCAGTTACCGGGGGAAAGATACTGAAGCTTTCTTT.

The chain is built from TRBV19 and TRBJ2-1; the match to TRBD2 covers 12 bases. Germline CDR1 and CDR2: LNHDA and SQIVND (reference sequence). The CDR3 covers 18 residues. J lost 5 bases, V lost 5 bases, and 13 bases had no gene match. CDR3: CASSLLAGGAALNNEQFF. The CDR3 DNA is TGTGCCAGTAGTTTACTAGCGGGAGGTGCGGCCCTAAACAATGAGCAGTTCTTC.

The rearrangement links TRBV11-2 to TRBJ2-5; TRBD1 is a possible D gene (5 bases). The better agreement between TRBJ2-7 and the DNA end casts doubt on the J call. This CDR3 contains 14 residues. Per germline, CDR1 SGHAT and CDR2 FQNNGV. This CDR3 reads CATNQQGSGYEQYF. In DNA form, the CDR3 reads TGTGCCACCAACCAGCAGGGATCTGGGTACGAGCAGTACTTC.

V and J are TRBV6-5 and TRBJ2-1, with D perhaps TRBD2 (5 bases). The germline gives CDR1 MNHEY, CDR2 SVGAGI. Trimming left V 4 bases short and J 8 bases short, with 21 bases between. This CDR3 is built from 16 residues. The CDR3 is CASSSPDPLERDEQFF. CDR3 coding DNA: TGTGCCAGCAGTTCCCCGGACCCTCTCGAGAGGGATGAGCAGTTCTTC.

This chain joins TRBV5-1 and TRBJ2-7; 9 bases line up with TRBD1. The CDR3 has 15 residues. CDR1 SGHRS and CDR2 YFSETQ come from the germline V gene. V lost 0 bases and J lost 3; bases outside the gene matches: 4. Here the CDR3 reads CASSLAGQGNYEQYF. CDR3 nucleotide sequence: TGCGCCAGCAGCTTGGCCGGACAGGGGAACTACGAGCAGTACTTC.

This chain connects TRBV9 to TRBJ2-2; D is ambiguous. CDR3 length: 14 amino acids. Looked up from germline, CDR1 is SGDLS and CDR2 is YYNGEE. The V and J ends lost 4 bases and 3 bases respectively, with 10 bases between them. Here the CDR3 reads CASSREVHTGELFF. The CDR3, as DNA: TGTGCCAGCAGCCGCGAGGTACACACCGGGGAGCTGTTTTTT.

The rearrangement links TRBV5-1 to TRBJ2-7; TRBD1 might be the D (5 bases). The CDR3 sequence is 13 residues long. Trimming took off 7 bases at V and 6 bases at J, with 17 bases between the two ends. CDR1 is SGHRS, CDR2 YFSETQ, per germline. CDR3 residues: CASGLDNNGEQYF. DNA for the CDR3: TGCGCCAGCGGCCTGGACAACAATGGCGAGCAGTACTTC.

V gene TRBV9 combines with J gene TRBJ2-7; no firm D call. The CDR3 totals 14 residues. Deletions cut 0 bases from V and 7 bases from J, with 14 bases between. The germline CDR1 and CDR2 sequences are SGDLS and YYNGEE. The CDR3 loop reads CASSVDRVPAEQYF. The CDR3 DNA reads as TGTGCCAGCAGCGTAGATAGAGTGCCCGCTGAGCAGTACTTC. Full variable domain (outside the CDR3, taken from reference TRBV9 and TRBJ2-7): DSGVTQTPKHLITATGQRVTLRCSPRSGDLSVYWYQQSLDQGLQFLIQYYNGEERAKGNILERFSAQQFPDLHSELNLSSLELGDSALYFCASSVDRVPAEQYFGPGTRLTVT.

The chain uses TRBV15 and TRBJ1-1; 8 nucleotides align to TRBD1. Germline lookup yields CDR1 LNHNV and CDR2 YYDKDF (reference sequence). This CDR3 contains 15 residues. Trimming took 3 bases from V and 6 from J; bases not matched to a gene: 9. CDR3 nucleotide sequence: TGTGCCACCAGCAGGGGGGGACAGGCTCGGTCTGAAGCTTTCTTT. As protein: CATSRGGQARSEAFF. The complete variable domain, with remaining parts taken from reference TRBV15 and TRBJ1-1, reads DAMVIQNPRYQVTQFGKPVTLSCSQTLNHNVMYWYQQKSSQAPKLLFHYYDKDFNNEADTPDNFQSRRPNTSFCFLDIRSPGLGDTAMYLCATSRGGQARSEAFFGQGTRLTVV.

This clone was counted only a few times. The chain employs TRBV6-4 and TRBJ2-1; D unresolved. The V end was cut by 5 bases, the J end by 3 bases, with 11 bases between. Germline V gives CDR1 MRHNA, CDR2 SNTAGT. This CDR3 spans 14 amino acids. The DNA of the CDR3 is TGTGCCAGCAGTCCCGAGTTAAACTACAATGAGCAGTTCTTC. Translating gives CASSPELNYNEQFF.

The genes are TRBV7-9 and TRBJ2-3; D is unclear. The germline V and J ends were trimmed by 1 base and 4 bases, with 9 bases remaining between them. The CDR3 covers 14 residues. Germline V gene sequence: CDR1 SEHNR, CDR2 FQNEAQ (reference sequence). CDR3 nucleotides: TGTGCCAGCAGCTTAGTTAACAGACCAGATACGCAGTATTTT. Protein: CASSLVNRPDTQYF. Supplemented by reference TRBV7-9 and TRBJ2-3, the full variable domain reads DTGVSQNPRHKITKRGQNVTFRCDPISEHNRLYWYRQTLGQGPEFLTYFQNEAQLEKSRLLSDRFSAERPKGSFSTLEIQRTEQGDSAMYLCASSLVNRPDTQYFGPGTRLTVL.

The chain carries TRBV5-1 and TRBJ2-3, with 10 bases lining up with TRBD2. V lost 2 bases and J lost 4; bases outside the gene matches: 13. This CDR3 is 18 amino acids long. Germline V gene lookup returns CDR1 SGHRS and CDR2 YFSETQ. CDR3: CASSFPRLAGAPPDTQYF. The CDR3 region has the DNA TGCGCCAGCAGCTTCCCGCGTCTAGCGGGGGCACCCCCAGATACGCAGTATTTT.

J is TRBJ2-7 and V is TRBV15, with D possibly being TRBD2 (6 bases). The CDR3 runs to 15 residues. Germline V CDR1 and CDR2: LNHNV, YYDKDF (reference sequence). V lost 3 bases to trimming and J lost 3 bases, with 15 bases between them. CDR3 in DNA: TGTGCCACCAGCAGTGCGATTAGCGGTTACTACGAGCAGTACTTC. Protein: CATSSAISGYYEQYF. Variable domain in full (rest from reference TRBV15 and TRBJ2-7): DAMVIQNPRYQVTQFGKPVTLSCSQTLNHNVMYWYQQKSSQAPKLLFHYYDKDFNNEADTPDNFQSRRPNTSFCFLDIRSPGLGDTAMYLCATSSAISGYYEQYFGPGTRLTVT.

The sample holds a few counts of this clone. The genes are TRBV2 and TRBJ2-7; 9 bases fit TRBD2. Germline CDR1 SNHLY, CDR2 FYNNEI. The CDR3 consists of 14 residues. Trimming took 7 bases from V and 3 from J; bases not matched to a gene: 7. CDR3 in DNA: TGTGCCAGCACTAGCGGGATAACCCTCTACGAGCAGTACTTC. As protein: CASTSGITLYEQYF.

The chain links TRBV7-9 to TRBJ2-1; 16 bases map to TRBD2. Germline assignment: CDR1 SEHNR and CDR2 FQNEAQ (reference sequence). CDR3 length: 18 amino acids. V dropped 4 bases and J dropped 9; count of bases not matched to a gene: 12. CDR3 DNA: TGTGCCAGCAGCTCAACGCCGGGACTAGCGGGGGGGCCGTCTGAGCAGTTCTTC. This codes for CASSSTPGLAGGPSEQFF.